These T cell receptor beta chains were read from a single sample in a study of cytomegalovirus exposure and HLA in healthy donors. Only in-frame clones appear in the TCRdb table, and some are missing; sequencing was by immunoSEQ multiplex PCR. The table records about 190,000 clones, around four fifths of them present only once. The specimen was PBMCs. These receptors were taken from a young woman in good health and CMV-seronegative. Each CDR3 is given without its conserved first and last residue. Fields, in order: J gene, V gene, CDR3 protein.

>TRBJ1-2|TRBV19
ASSETGGGYGYT
>TRBJ2-3|TRBV7-2
ASSLQASTDTQY
>TRBJ2-1|TRBV19
ASSRQTGTYNEQF
>TRBJ2-3|TRBV18
ASSLGRGPTDTQY
>TRBJ2-1|TRBV27
ASSLDPSGGYNEQF
>TRBJ2-5|TRBV6-5
ATQVRGNPQETQY
>TRBJ2-5|TRBV6-5
ASGDSYIVDQY
>TRBJ1-2|TRBV9
ASSVAGSAGLGGYT
>TRBJ2-7|TRBV10-1
ASSEGGRIYEQY
>TRBJ1-5|TRBV5-6
ASSLRWEDQPQH
>TRBJ2-1|TRBV7-9
ASRGGLAEYNEQF
>TRBJ2-1|TRBV15
ATSREGTSGRDIPYNEQF
>TRBJ2-7|TRBV7-6
ASSGRSGGFSYEQY
>TRBJ2-7|TRBV6-1
AGKRDSSYEQY
>TRBJ2-2|TRBV7-3
ASSLGIWGDTGELF
>TRBJ1-2|TRBV7-9
ASRLGQERGYT
>TRBJ2-7|TRBV6-5
ASSYFTGTSYEQY
>TRBJ2-7|TRBV6-1
ASSEYVRSYEQY
>TRBJ1-3|TRBV30
ARGTGAGNTIY
>TRBJ1-1|TRBV29-1
SSRQGNTEAF
>TRBJ1-2|TRBV29-1
SVEAPFADYGYT
>TRBJ1-5|TRBV6-5
ASSYDGGGQPQH
>TRBJ1-2|TRBV5-4
ASSLDTGLNYGYT
>TRBJ2-5|TRBV20-1
RGGPETQY
>TRBJ1-4|TRBV6-5
ASSEIGDEKLF
>TRBJ2-5|TRBV18
ASSPRGTGGGGETQY
>TRBJ2-2|TRBV19
ASSITAGQGFYTGELF
>TRBJ1-2|TRBV29-1
SVSGTGVSGYT
>TRBJ2-1|TRBV5-1
ASSPRAGALNEQF
>TRBJ2-3|TRBV5-6
ASSVDRGDTQY
>TRBJ2-3|TRBV28
ASSSVAGLAGVGDTQY
>TRBJ1-2|TRBV4-1
ASSQDPTGTYGYT
>TRBJ2-2|TRBV7-3
ASSLSSRGNTGELF
>TRBJ1-5|TRBV27
ASSSQGVGAVQPQH
>TRBJ2-3|TRBV6-5
ATKRGLVADTQY
>TRBJ1-2|TRBV6-4
ASRREMTGDYGYT
>TRBJ2-5|TRBV7-9
ASATSGGIETQY
>TRBJ1-2|TRBV7-8
ASSSYRGTGMGT
>TRBJ2-3|TRBV6-4
ASSEIQGGDTQY
>TRBJ2-7|TRBV11-2
ASSLGIGYEQY
>TRBJ2-5|TRBV6-1
ASSSYRGSQETQY
>TRBJ1-1|TRBV7-9
ASSGGQGARYTEAF
>TRBJ1-6|TRBV30
AWTWQGVSPLH
>TRBJ2-1|TRBV21-1
ASSKWGGGRSSYNEQF
>TRBJ1-2|TRBV7-9
SSSSTGLGYT
>TRBJ1-6|TRBV18
ASSPRAGFLNSPLH
>TRBJ2-1|TRBV6-5
ASRALDREYNEQF
>TRBJ1-6|TRBV5-1
ASSLAQGANNSPLH
>TRBJ1-2|TRBV5-1
ASRLLRDKDYGYT
>TRBJ2-3|TRBV7-9
ASSFSDTQY
>TRBJ1-1|TRBV6-5
ASSYLSEAF
>TRBJ2-5|TRBV5-6
ASSTRDRAPGETQY
>TRBJ2-3|TRBV2
ASMGSGPPGEY
>TRBJ2-7|TRBV27
AIRMGDSYEQY
>TRBJ2-2|TRBV5-4
ASSLGLLAGGNTGELF
>TRBJ2-1|TRBV5-6
ASSLAGTSGYNEQF
>TRBJ2-3|TRBV2
ASRGARVSSTDTQY
>TRBJ1-1|TRBV11-3
ASSFTMNTEAF